The source of this TCR beta chain is a study of blood T cell repertoires in COVID-19. Study-wide background: Nucleic acid was either cDNA or gDNA, and it came from T cells, B-cell-depleted T cells, or PBMCs.

CDR1 and CDR2 from the germline V gene are LGHNA and YSLEER. The CDR3 runs to 14 residues. V lost 1 base, J lost 3 bases, and 3 bases stayed unmatched. In the study's own analysis: Amplifying reference gene primers gave estimates of nucleated cell counts. The protocol was immunoSEQ multiplex PCR, while the TCRdb copy is restricted to in-frame clones and leaves out a portion. V and J calls plus clone size are reproduced from that table; the DNA served to infer D and trimming. The repertoire holds some 42,000 clones, with roughly 81% as singletons. V usage is TRBV4-3 and J usage is TRBJ2-7; 7 bases line up with TRBD2. The source of this sequence is an older woman in a cohort sampled during active COVID-19. Sequencing used peripheral blood. CDR3 residues: CASSQGLAVYEQYF. The DNA of the CDR3 is TGCGCCAGCAGCCAAGGGCTAGCGGTCTACGAGCAGTACTTC.